This record looks at one T cell receptor beta chain sequence and its context. The data are from a study of blood T cell repertoires in COVID-19. Study at large: The study drew acute and convalescent COVID-19 samples from the United States, Italy and Spain. PBMCs, B-cell-depleted T cells, or T cells provided the cDNA or gDNA that made up the material.

CDR3 length: 15 amino acids. Germline CDR1 is SGHDT and CDR2 is YYEEEE. Trimming cost V 4 bases and J 4 bases; bases outside gene matches: 9. Clones were read by immunoSEQ multiplex PCR, and TCRdb kept only the in-frame ones, dropping some. The sample consists of 130,000 to 150,000 clones, 80% to 90% of them appearing once. The origin of this receptor is a human donor with acute or convalescent COVID-19. The donor label of this sample is uncertain. This chain joins TRBV5-6 and TRBJ2-3; 7 bases match TRBD2. The sequenced material came from peripheral blood. DNA of the CDR3: TGTGCCAGCAGCCCGTCCGGGGGGTCTGCAGATACGCAGTATTTT. This encodes CASSPSGGSADTQYF.